Following are 21 T cell receptor beta chains from one sample sequenced in a study of shared clonotypes between healthy human individuals. Only CD45RO-negative cells positively selected for CCR7 counted as naive CD8 cells, so terminally differentiated effector memory CD45RA+ cells were excluded. TCRdb keeps only in-frame clones here, not all; method: immunoSEQ multiplex PCR. Of around 1.9 million clones in the sample, about 93% were seen once. The sequencing input was naive CD8+ T cells from PBMCs. The source is a man between 18 and 35 years old in good health. Some clones in this sample may be carry-over from other donors' samples.

CDR3 in amino acids: CASSFLTRVTSEQFF. CDR3 nucleotide sequence: TGTGCCAGCAGCTTTTTAACACGAGTCACAAGTGAGCAGTTCTTC. The V gene is TRBV7-2, the J gene TRBJ2-1; D is ambiguous. Trimming took off 3 bases at V and 9 bases at J, with 18 bases between the two ends. There are 15 residues in the CDR3. Germline values: CDR1 SGHTA, CDR2 FQGNSA.

The rearrangement joins TRBV7-9 to TRBJ2-7, with D perhaps TRBD1 (7 bases). The CDR3 extends over 15 amino acids. Germline CDR1 reads SEHNR; CDR2 reads FQNEAQ (reference sequence). V lost 5 bases to trimming and J lost 3 bases, with 17 bases between them. The CDR3 sequence: CASSQDAGGFYEQYF. The CDR3 DNA follows: TGTGCCAGCAGCCAAGATGCAGGGGGGTTCTACGAGCAGTACTTC. Full variable domain (remainder filled in from reference TRBV7-9 and TRBJ2-7): DTGVSQNPRHKITKRGQNVTFRCDPISEHNRLYWYRQTLGQGPEFLTYFQNEAQLEKSRLLSDRFSAERPKGSFSTLEIQRTEQGDSAMYLCASSQDAGGFYEQYFGPGTRLTVT.

V gene TRBV6-5 combines with J gene TRBJ2-1, with a weak D call TRBD1 (5 bases). The CDR3 has 16 amino acids. The germline CDR1 and CDR2 sequences are MNHEY and SVGAGI. V shed 0 bases and J shed 6 bases, with 15 bases lying between them. The CDR3 DNA is TGTGCCAGCAGTTACTCAGGGGCCCGGCTAATCAATGAGCAGTTCTTC. Encoded protein: CASSYSGARLINEQFF.

The chain recombines TRBV28 with TRBJ1-1; 7 positions agree with TRBD1. Looked up from germline, CDR1 is MDHEN and CDR2 is SYDVKM. V dropped 6 bases and J dropped 0; count of bases not matched to a gene: 7. The CDR3 contains 15 residues. This CDR3 is CASSSSGQVNTEAFF. DNA for the CDR3: TGTGCCAGCAGCTCCAGCGGACAGGTGAACACTGAAGCTTTCTTT.

V and J are TRBV29-1 and TRBJ2-2, with D maybe TRBD1 (7 bases). V was clipped by 7 bases and J by 0 bases, with 12 bases between them. CDR3 size: 14 residues. Germline CDR1 SQVTM, CDR2 ANQGSEA. DNA of the CDR3: TGCAGCGGGCGGGACAGCGCGAACACCGGGGAGCTGTTTTTT. Its translation: CSGRDSANTGELFF.

The chain carries TRBV7-9 and TRBJ2-7; a possible D gene is TRBD2 (6 bases). Deletions cut 2 bases from V and 5 bases from J, with 10 bases between. CDR3 length equals 13 residues. Germline CDR1 reads SEHNR; CDR2 reads FQNEAQ (reference sequence). The CDR3 loop reads CASSLPSEHEQYF. The CDR3 bases are TGTGCCAGCAGCTTACCTAGCGAGCACGAGCAGTACTTC.

This rearrangement joins TRBV28 to TRBJ2-7; 8 bases match TRBD1. Unmatched junction bases numbered 5, after V lost 5 bases and J lost 2 bases. CDR3 length: 14 amino acids. The germline V gene has CDR1 MDHEN and CDR2 SYDVKM. The DNA of the CDR3 is TGTGCCAGCAGTCCTTTACAGGGGGCCTACGAGCAGTACTTC. Amino acids: CASSPLQGAYEQYF.

This chain joins TRBV7-6 and TRBJ2-7; tentative D call: TRBD1 (6 bases). V lost 2 bases to trimming and J lost 5 bases, with 13 bases between them. The CDR3 runs 14 residues. Germline V gene lookup returns CDR1 SGHVS and CDR2 FNYEAQ. For the CDR3, the DNA is TGTGCCAGCAGCTTAAGGGGGTATAACGACGAGCAGTACTTC. This codes for CASSLRGYNDEQYF. The full variable domain, completed using reference TRBV7-6 and TRBJ2-7, is GAGVSQSPRYKVTKRGQDVALRCDPISGHVSLYWYRQALGQGPEFLTYFNYEAQQDKSGLPNDRFSAERPEGSISTLTIQRTEQRDSAMYRCASSLRGYNDEQYFGPGTRLTVT.

This chain connects TRBV27 to TRBJ1-5; D may be TRBD1 (5 bases). This CDR3 is built from 15 residues. CDR1 and CDR2 (germline): MNHEY, SMNVEV (reference sequence). With 3 bases removed from V and 5 bases from J, the gap between germline ends came to 14 bases. This chain's CDR3 is CASSFGTRRDQPQHF. CDR3 coding DNA: TGTGCCAGCAGTTTCGGGACCAGAAGGGATCAGCCCCAGCATTTT.

The chain is built from TRBV19 and TRBJ1-1; D is unclear. Between the trimmed V and J ends, which lost 9 bases and 2 bases, there was a span of 19 bases. The CDR3 totals 15 residues. The germline V gene encodes CDR1 LNHDA and CDR2 SQIVND (reference sequence). The CDR3 coding sequence is TGTGCCAGCTCTATGGGATTGGGGATCAACACTGAAGCTTTCTTT. Translation gives CASSMGLGINTEAFF. Full variable domain (rest looked up from reference TRBV19 and TRBJ1-1): DGGITQSPKYLFRKEGQNVTLSCEQNLNHDAMYWYRQDPGQGLRLIYYSQIVNDFQKGDIAEGYSVSREKKESFPLTVTSAQKNPTAFYLCASSMGLGINTEAFFGQGTRLTVV.

The chain has TRBV29-1 and TRBJ2-4; either TRBD1 or TRBD2 may fit D (5 bases each). Trimming cost V 6 bases and J 7 bases, with 10 bases left between them. The CDR3 runs to 11 residues. In germline, CDR1 is SQVTM, CDR2 ANQGSEA. The CDR3: CSVKRDNIQYF. In DNA, the CDR3 is TGCAGCGTCAAGAGGGACAACATTCAGTACTTC.

The V call is TRBV9, the J call TRBJ2-2; 10 bases map to TRBD1. The CDR3 is 16 residues long. V trimming: 5 bases; J trimming: 7 bases; junction bases outside the gene matches: 11. The germline CDR1 and CDR2 sequences are SGDLS and YYNGEE. The CDR3 spells CASSTRQGALVGELFF. DNA for the CDR3: TGTGCCAGCAGTACAAGACAGGGGGCTTTGGTCGGGGAGCTGTTTTTT.

The V gene is TRBV11-2, the J gene TRBJ2-2, with 7 bases fitting TRBD2. The V gene's germline CDR1 is SGHAT and CDR2 FQNNGV. With V trimmed by 5 bases and J by 0 bases, 9 bases remained unmatched. The CDR3 has 17 residues. CDR3 bases: TGTGCCAGCAGCCTTAGCGCTAGCGGATCGAACACCGGGGAGCTGTTTTTT. It translates to CASSLSASGSNTGELFF.

The chain joins TRBV4-3 to TRBJ2-2; D is uncertain. Per the germline V gene, CDR1 is LGHNA and CDR2 is YSLEER. This CDR3 has 17 amino acids. Trimming took 0 bases from V and 3 from J, leaving 14 bases between them. CDR3 coding DNA: TGCGCCAGCAGCCAAGATTGGCACAAAAGGTACACCGGGGAGCTGTTTTTT. Protein sequence: CASSQDWHKRYTGELFF.

The chain employs TRBV19 and TRBJ2-1, with D hard to call. Germline values: CDR1 LNHDA, CDR2 SQIVND (reference sequence). Deletions cut 5 bases from V and 6 bases from J, with 5 bases between. The CDR3 is 11 amino acids. The CDR3 here is CASSAINEQFF. DNA of the CDR3: TGTGCCAGTAGTGCGATCAATGAGCAGTTCTTC.

This chain links TRBV7-9 with TRBJ2-7; D remains ambiguous. The germline gives CDR1 SEHNR, CDR2 FQNEAQ (reference sequence). V gave up 0 bases and J gave up 3 bases, with 6 bases separating them. The CDR3 is 13 amino acids. The CDR3 nucleotides are TGTGCCAGCAGCTTAGCCCTTAACTACGAGCAGTACTTC. Protein sequence: CASSLALNYEQYF. The entire variable domain, with the rest obtained from reference TRBV7-9 and TRBJ2-7, is as follows: DTGVSQNPRHKITKRGQNVTFRCDPISEHNRLYWYRQTLGQGPEFLTYFQNEAQLEKSRLLSDRFSAERPKGSFSTLEIQRTEQGDSAMYLCASSLALNYEQYFGPGTRLTVT.

The rearrangement uses TRBV7-6 and TRBJ2-2, with 8 nucleotides matching TRBD2. The CDR3 extends over 18 amino acids. V gave up 4 bases and J gave up 4 bases; unmatched junction bases: 14. Germline CDR1 and CDR2: SGHVS and FNYEAQ. CDR3 protein: CASSSRSMGLAGTGELFF. In DNA form, the CDR3 reads TGTGCCAGCAGCTCTCGGTCGATGGGTCTAGCGGGCACCGGGGAGCTGTTTTTT. Combining the CDR3 with reference TRBV7-6 and TRBJ2-2 gives the whole variable domain GAGVSQSPRYKVTKRGQDVALRCDPISGHVSLYWYRQALGQGPEFLTYFNYEAQQDKSGLPNDRFSAERPEGSISTLTIQRTEQRDSAMYRCASSSRSMGLAGTGELFFGEGSRLTVL.

CDR3 amino acids: CASSFARNFSGNTIYF. The CDR3, as DNA: TGTGCCAGCAGCTTCGCCAGGAACTTCTCTGGAAACACCATATATTTT. The chain is built from TRBV7-2 and TRBJ1-3; D gene ambiguous. V was cut by 3 bases and J by 0 bases, with 12 bases left in between. The CDR3 has 16 residues. Looked up from germline, CDR1 is SGHTA and CDR2 is FQGNSA.

The rearrangement uses TRBV15 and TRBJ2-1; 7 positions agree with TRBD2. The CDR3 sequence is 15 residues long. Germline V gene sequence: CDR1 LNHNV, CDR2 YYDKDF (reference sequence). Germline trimming cut 0 bases from V and 8 bases from J; bases unmatched to any gene: 7. The CDR3 DNA is TGTGCCACCAGCAGAGATGGACTAGTGACGGATGAGCAGTTCTTC. This gives the protein CATSRDGLVTDEQFF.

The rearrangement joins TRBV4-1 to TRBJ1-1; D not certain. Germline CDR1 reads MGHRA; CDR2 reads YSYEKL. V gave up 1 base and J gave up 3 bases, with 12 bases separating them. The CDR3 covers 15 residues. The CDR3 protein is CASSQGVPYHTEAFF. CDR3 bases: TGCGCCAGCAGCCAAGGGGTCCCCTACCACACTGAAGCTTTCTTT.

The chain uses TRBV7-9 and TRBJ2-2; 7 bases line up with TRBD2. The V gene end was trimmed by 1 base and the J gene end by 2 bases; junction bases not matched to a gene: 7. The CDR3 extends over 17 amino acids. Per germline, CDR1 SEHNR and CDR2 FQNEAQ (reference sequence). The CDR3 spells CASSLVGGTRNTGELFF. In nucleotides, the CDR3 is TGTGCCAGCAGCTTAGTGGGAGGGACGCGAAACACCGGGGAGCTGTTTTTT.